A selection of T cell receptor beta chains follows, all from one sample in a study of PD-1 blockade in classical Hodgkin lymphoma. The table came from immunoSEQ multiplex PCR; TCRdb's copy has only in-frame clones and leaves some out. The table records 30,000 or so clones, roughly 85% of them present only once. The specimen comprised CD4+ T cells from blood, sampled at baseline. The receptors come from a human donor with classical Hodgkin lymphoma. Both conserved end residues are trimmed from each CDR3. Rows may omit the clone size; those that give it use once, few, many or a size class.

clone_size,j_call,v_call,cdr3_aa
NA,TRBJ1-2,TRBV11-2,ASGELDSYGYT
NA,TRBJ1-2,TRBV11-2,ASSLEVSGQGWRGYT
NA,TRBJ2-7,TRBV6-5,ASSSGLYNEQY
NA,TRBJ2-3,TRBV27,ASSPISLAGVLDTQY
NA,TRBJ1-1,TRBV5-4,ASSKDRPSLTEAF
NA,TRBJ2-5,TRBV14,ASSQTDRVLAGIQETQY
NA,TRBJ2-7,TRBV11-2,ASSLVGKDNYEQY
NA,TRBJ1-1,TRBV11-2,ASSKTGLNTEAF
NA,TRBJ2-1,TRBV5-5,ASSPGQGVDEQF
NA,TRBJ2-7,TRBV4-1,ASSQGGQLSYEQY
NA,TRBJ2-7,TRBV13,ASSTLYGDYEQY
NA,TRBJ1-1,TRBV5-1,ASSLETGVMNTEAF
NA,TRBJ1-1,TRBV29-1,SVVQQMRGLAF
NA,TRBJ1-1,TRBV6-5,ASSGTGDTEAF
NA,TRBJ1-5,TRBV6-1,ASHPRGNGNQPQH
once,TRBJ2-7,TRBV15,ATSGTSGYYEQY
NA,TRBJ2-3,TRBV7-6,ASSHNTDTQY
NA,NA,TRBV4-1,ASSPTRLLAGGFHEQY
NA,TRBJ2-1,TRBV11-3,ASSLSRGERNNEQF
NA,TRBJ1-2,TRBV6-1,ASSSRRQGGYGYT